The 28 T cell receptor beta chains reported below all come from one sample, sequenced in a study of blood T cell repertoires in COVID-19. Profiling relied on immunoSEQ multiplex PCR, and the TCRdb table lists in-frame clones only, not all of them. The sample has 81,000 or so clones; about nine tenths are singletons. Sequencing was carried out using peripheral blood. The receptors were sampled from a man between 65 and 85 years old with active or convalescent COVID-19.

Here the CDR3 DNA reads TGTGCCAGCAGTTCCGGACAGAGCTATGGCTACACCTTC. It yields the protein CASSSGQSYGYTF. The V and J genes are TRBV6-2 or TRBV6-3 and TRBJ1-2; tentatively, D is TRBD1 (6 bases). The CDR3 consists of 13 residues. Germline V gives CDR1 MNHEY, CDR2 SVGEGT. Trimming left V 4 bases short and J 4 bases short, with 10 bases between.

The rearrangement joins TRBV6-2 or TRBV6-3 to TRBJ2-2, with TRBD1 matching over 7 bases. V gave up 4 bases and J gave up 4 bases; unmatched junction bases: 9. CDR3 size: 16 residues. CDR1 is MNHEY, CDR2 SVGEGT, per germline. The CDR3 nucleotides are TGTGCCAGCAGTTCCAGACAGGGTGTGGGCACCGGGGAGCTGTTTTTT. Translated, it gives CASSSRQGVGTGELFF.

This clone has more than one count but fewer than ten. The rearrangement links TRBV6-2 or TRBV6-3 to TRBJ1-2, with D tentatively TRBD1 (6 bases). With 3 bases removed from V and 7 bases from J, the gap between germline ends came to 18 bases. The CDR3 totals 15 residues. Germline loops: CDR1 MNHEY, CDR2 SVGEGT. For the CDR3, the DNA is TGTGCCAGCAGTTATCGTGATTTGGACAGACTTGGCTACACCTTC. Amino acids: CASSYRDLDRLGYTF.

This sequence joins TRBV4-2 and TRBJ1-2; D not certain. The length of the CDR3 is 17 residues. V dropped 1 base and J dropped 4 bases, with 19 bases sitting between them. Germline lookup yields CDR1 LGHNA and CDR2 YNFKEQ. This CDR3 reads CASSQVGNPDGSYGYTF. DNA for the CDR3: TGTGCCAGCAGCCAAGTCGGGAACCCCGACGGGTCCTATGGCTACACCTTC.

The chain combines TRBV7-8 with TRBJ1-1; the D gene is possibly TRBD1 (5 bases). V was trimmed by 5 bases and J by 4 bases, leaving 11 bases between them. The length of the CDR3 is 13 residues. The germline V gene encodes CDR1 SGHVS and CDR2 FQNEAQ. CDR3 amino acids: CASSRTRATEAFF. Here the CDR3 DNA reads TGTGCCAGCAGCCGAACCAGGGCCACTGAAGCTTTCTTT.

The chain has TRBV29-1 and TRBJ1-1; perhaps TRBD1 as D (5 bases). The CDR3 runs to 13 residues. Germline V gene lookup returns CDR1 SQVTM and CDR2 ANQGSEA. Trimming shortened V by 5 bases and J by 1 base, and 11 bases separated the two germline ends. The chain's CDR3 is CSVRRGGNTEAFF. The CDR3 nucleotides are TGCAGCGTTAGAAGGGGTGGGAACACTGAAGCTTTCTTT.

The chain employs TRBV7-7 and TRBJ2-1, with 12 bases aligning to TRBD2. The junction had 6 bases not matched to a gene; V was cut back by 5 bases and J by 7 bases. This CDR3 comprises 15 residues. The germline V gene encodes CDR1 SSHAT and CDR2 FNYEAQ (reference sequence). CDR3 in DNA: TGTGCCAGCAGCCTTCTAGCGGGGGGGCTGAATGAGCAGTTCTTC. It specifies CASSLLAGGLNEQFF.

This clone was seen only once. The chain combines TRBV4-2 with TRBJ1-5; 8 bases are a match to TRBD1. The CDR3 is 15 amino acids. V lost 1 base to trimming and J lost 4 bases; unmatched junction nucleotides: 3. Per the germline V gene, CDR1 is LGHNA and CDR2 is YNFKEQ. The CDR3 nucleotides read TGTGCCAGCAGCCAAGCCGGGACAGGAAATCAGCCCCAGCATTTT. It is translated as CASSQAGTGNQPQHF.

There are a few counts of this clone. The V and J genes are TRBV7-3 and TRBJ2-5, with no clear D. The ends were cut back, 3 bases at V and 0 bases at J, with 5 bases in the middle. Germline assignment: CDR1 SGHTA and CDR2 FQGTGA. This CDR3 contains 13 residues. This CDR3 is CASSLEYQETQYF. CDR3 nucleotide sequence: TGTGCCAGCAGCTTGGAGTACCAAGAGACCCAGTACTTC.

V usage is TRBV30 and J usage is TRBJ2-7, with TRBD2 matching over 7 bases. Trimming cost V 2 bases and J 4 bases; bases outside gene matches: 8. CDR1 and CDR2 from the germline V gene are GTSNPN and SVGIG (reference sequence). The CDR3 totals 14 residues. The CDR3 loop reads CAWSPGVGGYEQYF. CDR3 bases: TGTGCCTGGAGTCCTGGGGTGGGAGGGTACGAGCAGTACTTC.

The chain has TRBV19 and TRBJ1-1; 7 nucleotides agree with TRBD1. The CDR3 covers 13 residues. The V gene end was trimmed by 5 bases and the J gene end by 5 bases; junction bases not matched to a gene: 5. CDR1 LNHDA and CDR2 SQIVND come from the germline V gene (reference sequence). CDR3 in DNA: TGTGCCAGTAGTGCCGCAGGGGGGACTGAAGCTTTCTTT. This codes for CASSAAGGTEAFF.

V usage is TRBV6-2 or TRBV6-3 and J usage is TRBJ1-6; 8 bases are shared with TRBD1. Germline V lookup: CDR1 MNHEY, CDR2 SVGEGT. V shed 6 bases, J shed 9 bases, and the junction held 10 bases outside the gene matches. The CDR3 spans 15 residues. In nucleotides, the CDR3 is TGTGCCAGCAGCCGTCCCCAGGGGGCGGCTTCACCCCTCCACTTT. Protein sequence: CASSRPQGAASPLHF.

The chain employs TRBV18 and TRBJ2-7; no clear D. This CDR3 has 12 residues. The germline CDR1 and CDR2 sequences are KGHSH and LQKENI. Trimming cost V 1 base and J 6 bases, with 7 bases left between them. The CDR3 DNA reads TGTGCCAGCTCACCACTCTCGGGCGAGCAGTACTTC. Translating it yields CASSPLSGEQYF.

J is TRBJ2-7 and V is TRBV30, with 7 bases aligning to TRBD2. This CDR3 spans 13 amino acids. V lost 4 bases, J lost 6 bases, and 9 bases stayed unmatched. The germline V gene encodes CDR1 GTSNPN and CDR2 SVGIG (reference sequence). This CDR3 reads CAWTGLGVGEQYF. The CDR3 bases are TGTGCCTGGACCGGACTAGGCGTCGGCGAGCAGTACTTC.

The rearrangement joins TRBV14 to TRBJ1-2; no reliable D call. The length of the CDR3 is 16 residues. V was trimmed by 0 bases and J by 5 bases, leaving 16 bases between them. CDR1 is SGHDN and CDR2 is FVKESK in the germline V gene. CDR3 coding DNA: TGTGCCAGCAGCCAAGAGGATAGAGGGAACAAGTATGGCTACACCTTC. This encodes CASSQEDRGNKYGYTF.

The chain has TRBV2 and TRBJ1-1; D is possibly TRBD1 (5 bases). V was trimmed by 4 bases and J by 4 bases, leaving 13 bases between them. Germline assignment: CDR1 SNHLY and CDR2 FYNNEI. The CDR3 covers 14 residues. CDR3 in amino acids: CASSGQGLPTEAFF. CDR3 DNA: TGTGCCAGCAGTGGGCAGGGTCTGCCCACTGAAGCTTTCTTT.

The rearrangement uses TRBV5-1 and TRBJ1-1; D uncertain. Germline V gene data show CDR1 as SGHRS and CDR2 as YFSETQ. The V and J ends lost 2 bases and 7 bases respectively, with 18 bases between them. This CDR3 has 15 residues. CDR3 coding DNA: TGCGCCAGCAGCTTAGTTGGGGAGTTGAGACTTGAAGCTTTCTTT. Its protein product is CASSLVGELRLEAFF. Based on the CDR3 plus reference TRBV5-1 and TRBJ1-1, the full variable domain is KAGVTQTPRYLIKTRGQQVTLSCSPISGHRSVSWYQQTPGQGLQFLFEYFSETQRNKGNFPGRFSGRQFSNSRSEMNVSTLELGDSALYLCASSLVGELRLEAFFGQGTRLTVV.

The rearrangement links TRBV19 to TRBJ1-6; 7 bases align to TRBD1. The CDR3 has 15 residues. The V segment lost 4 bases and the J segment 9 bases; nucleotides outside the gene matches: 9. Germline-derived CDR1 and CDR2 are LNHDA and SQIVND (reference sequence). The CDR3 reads CASSTRQGGSSPLHF. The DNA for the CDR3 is TGTGCCAGTAGTACCCGACAGGGAGGTTCTTCACCCCTCCACTTT. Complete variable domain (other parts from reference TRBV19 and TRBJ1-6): DGGITQSPKYLFRKEGQNVTLSCEQNLNHDAMYWYRQDPGQGLRLIYYSQIVNDFQKGDIAEGYSVSREKKESFPLTVTSAQKNPTAFYLCASSTRQGGSSPLHFGNGTRLTVT.

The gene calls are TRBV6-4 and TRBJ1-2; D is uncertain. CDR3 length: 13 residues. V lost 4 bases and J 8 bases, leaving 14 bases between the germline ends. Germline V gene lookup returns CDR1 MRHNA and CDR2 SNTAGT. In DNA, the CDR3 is TGTGCCAGCAGTGGGCAACCAGCGGGGGGCTACACCTTC. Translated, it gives CASSGQPAGGYTF.

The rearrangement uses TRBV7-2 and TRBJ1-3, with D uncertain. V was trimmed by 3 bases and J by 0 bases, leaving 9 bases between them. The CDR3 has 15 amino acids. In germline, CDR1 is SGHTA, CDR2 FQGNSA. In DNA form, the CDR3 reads TGTGCCAGCAGCTTCCTCGTCTACTCTGGAAACACCATATATTTT. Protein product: CASSFLVYSGNTIYF.

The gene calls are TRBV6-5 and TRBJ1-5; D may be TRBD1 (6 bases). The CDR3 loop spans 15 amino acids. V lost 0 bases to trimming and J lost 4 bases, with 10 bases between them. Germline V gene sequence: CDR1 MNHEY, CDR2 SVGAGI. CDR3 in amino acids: CASSYSDSPNQPQHF. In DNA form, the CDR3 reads TGTGCCAGCAGTTACTCGGACAGTCCAAATCAGCCCCAGCATTTT.

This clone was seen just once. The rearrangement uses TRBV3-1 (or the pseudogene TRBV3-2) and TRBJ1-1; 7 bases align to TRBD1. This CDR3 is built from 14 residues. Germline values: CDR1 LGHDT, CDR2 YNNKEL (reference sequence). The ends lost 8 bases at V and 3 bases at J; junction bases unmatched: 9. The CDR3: CASGRTGLYTEAFF. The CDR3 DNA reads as TGTGCCAGCGGTAGGACAGGACTCTACACTGAAGCTTTCTTT.

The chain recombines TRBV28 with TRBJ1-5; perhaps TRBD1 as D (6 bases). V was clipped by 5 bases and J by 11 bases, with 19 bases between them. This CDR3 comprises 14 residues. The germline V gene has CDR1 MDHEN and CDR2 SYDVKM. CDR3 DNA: TGTGCCAGCAGTCTTCAGGGGTCCCCTCCAGCCCAGCATTTT. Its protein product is CASSLQGSPPAQHF.

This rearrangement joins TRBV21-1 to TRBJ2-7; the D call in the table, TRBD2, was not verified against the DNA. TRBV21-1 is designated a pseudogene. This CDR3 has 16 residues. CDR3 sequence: CASSKGLRDCPYEQYF. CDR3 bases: TGTGCCAGCAGCAAAGGGCTCCGGGACTGCCCCTACGAGCAGTACTTC.

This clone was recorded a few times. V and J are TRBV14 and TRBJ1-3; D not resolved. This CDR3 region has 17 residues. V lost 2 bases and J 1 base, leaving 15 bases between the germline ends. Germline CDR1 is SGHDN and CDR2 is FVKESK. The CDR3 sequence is CASSQFGRVSSGNTIYF. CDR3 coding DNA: TGTGCCAGCAGCCAATTCGGTCGGGTATCGTCTGGAAACACCATATATTTT.

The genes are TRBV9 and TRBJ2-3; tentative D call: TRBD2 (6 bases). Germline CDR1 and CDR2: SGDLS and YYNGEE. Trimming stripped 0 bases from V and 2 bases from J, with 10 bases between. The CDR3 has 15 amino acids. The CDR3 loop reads CASSVGTTYTDTQYF. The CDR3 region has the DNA TGTGCCAGCAGCGTAGGGACTACTTACACAGATACGCAGTATTTT.

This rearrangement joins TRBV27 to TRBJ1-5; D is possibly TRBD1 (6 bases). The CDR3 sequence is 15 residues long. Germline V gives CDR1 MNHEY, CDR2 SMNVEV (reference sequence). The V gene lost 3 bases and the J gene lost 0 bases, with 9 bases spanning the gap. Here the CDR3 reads CASSLSRGSNQPQHF. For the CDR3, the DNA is TGTGCCAGCAGTTTGAGCAGGGGTAGCAATCAGCCCCAGCATTTT.

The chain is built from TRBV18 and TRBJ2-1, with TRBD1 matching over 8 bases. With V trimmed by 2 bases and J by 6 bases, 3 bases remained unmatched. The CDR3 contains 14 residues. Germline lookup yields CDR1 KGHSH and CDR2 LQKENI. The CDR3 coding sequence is TGTGCCAGCTCACCATGGACAGGGAGCAATGAGCAGTTCTTC. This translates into CASSPWTGSNEQFF.